This TCR beta chain was retrieved from a study of T-cell reconstitution after alpha-beta-depleted transplantation in children. This clonotype was recorded a few times. Construction of the TCRbeta library involved unique molecular identifiers. TCRdb used MiXCR to reprocess the PCR reads, holding one entry per CDR3 protein. Of about 500,000 distinct CDR3 sequences listed, about 31% are singletons. The CDR3 contains 18 residues. CDR1 is MNHEY, CDR2 SMNVEV, per germline (reference sequence). V dropped 1 base and J dropped 6 bases, with 25 bases sitting between them. The sequence was collected from a human donor who donated a stem cell graft to a child with aplastic anemia. The genes are TRBV27 and TRBJ2-7; D possibly matches TRBD1 or TRBD2 (5 bases each). This specimen was PBMCs from the stem cell graft donor, taken from the stem cell graft. The CDR3 nucleotides are TGTGCCAGCAGTTTATTTCCGCGGAACCCAGGGAGCATTGGCGAGCAGTACTTC. Translating gives CASSLFPRNPGSIGEQYF.